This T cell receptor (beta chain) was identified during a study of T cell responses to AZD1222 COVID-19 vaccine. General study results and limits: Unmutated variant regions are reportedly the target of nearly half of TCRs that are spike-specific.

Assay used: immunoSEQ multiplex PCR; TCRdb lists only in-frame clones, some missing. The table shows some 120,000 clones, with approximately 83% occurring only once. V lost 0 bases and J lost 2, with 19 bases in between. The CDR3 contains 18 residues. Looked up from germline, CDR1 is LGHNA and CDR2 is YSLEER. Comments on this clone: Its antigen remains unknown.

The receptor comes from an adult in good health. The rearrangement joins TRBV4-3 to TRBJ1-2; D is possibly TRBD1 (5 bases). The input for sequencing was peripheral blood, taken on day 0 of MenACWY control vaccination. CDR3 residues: CASSQDWGGPRQNYGYTF. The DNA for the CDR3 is TGCGCCAGCAGCCAAGATTGGGGGGGACCTAGGCAAAACTATGGCTACACCTTC.